These T cell receptor beta chains were read from a single sample in a study of technical replicates of blood from a handful of donors. Assay: immunoSEQ multiplex PCR; the TCRdb copy retains only in-frame clones and omits some. The repertoire has more than 80,000 clones, 95% to 97% of them found once; the top ten carry under 0.4%. Sequenced input: T cells isolated from PBMCs. The receptors here all came from a human donor in good health. Each CDR3 is given with its conserved first and last residue. The D gene is left open where the match is weak. The size entry is marked missing in some rows and otherwise reads once, few, many or a size class.

.	TRBV27	TRBJ2-1	.	TGTGCCAGCAGAGGGGACTGGGTCAATGAGCAGTTCTTC	CASRGDWVNEQFF
.	TRBV29-1	TRBJ2-7	.	TGCAGCGTGACCGGAACAGGGCTTTTATACGAGCAGTACTTC	CSVTGTGLLYEQYF
.	TRBV20-1	TRBJ1-1	.	TGCATCAGGGGGAACACTGAAGCTTTCTTT	CIRGNTEAFF
once	TRBV16	TRBJ2-5	.	TGTGCCAGCAGCCAATCGTCGGTGGAGACCCAGTACTTC	CASSQSSVETQYF
.	TRBV6-1	TRBJ2-1	.	TGTGCCAGCAGTGACCCGGCGGGTCTCTCCGATGAGCAGTTCTTC	CASSDPAGLSDEQFF
.	TRBV10-3	TRBJ2-1	TRBD2	TGTGCCATCAGTCTAGAGCGGGAGGTCGATGAGCAGTTCTTC	CAISLEREVDEQFF
.	TRBV2	TRBJ2-1	.	TGTGCCAGCAGTGCGTCAGGGGTTCTTTACAATGAGCAGTTCTTC	CASSASGVLYNEQFF
.	TRBV5-4	TRBJ1-3	.	TGTGCCAGCAGCTCCGGTTTGGGAAACACCATATATTTT	CASSSGLGNTIYF
.	TRBV14	TRBJ1-2	TRBD1	TGTGCCAGCAGCCAAGGTGGGACAGGGGTTTACTATGGCTACACCTTC	CASSQGGTGVYYGYTF
.	TRBV10-3	TRBJ2-7	.	TGTGCCATCAGTGAGGACGCAGGGAACTACGAGCAGTACTTC	CAISEDAGNYEQYF
.	TRBV28	TRBJ2-5	.	TGTGCCAGCAGTTCGGGGGGCGGACTGTCGGTCCGGGAGACCCAGTACTTC	CASSSGGGLSVRETQYF
.	TRBV5-1	TRBJ1-1	.	TGCGCCAGCAGCTTATCAGGGTGGAACACTGAAGCTTTCTTT	CASSLSGWNTEAFF
.	TRBV5-6	TRBJ2-1	TRBD1	TGTGCCAGCAGGTCGGGGACAGGTTACAATGAGCAGTTCTTC	CASRSGTGYNEQFF
.	TRBV30	TRBJ2-1	.	TGTGCCTGGAAAAGCGGGTACTTTGATGAGCAGTTCTTC	CAWKSGYFDEQFF
once	TRBV7-7	TRBJ2-2	.	TGTGCCAGCAGCCTGGGACAAAACACCGGGGAGCTGTTTTTT	CASSLGQNTGELFF
once	TRBV6-1	TRBJ1-2	.	TGTGCCAGCAGTGAAGGGCCCTATGGCTACACCTTC	CASSEGPYGYTF
.	TRBV19	TRBJ2-3	TRBD2	TGTGCCAGTCGAGCGGGAAACTCTCGCACAGATACGCAGTATTTT	CASRAGNSRTDTQYF
.	TRBV5-1	TRBJ2-1	TRBD2	TGCGCCAGCAGCTTGGCCCCGACTAGCGGGAGCAATGAGCAGTTCTTC	CASSLAPTSGSNEQFF
.	TRBV5-4	TRBJ2-1	TRBD2	TGTGCCAGCAGCCCTACTAGCGGCCCCATCAATGAGCAGTTCTTC	CASSPTSGPINEQFF
.	TRBV2	TRBJ1-3	TRBD1	TGTGCCAGTAGGGACAGGGGAGGCTCTGGAAACACCATATATTTT	CASRDRGGSGNTIYF
once	TRBV10-3	TRBJ2-3	.	TGTGCCATCAGGGAGACGTTAGGCACAGATACGCAGTATTTT	CAIRETLGTDTQYF
.	TRBV7-3	TRBJ2-6	.	TGTGCCAGCAGCTTATCAGGGGACGGGGCCAACGTCCTGACTTTC	CASSLSGDGANVLTF
.	TRBV2	TRBJ1-2	.	TGTGCCAGCATTAAGGACGAGGGTCCTGGCTACACCTTC	CASIKDEGPGYTF
.	TRBV18	TRBJ1-1	.	TGTGCCAGCTCACACCGGGACACTAACACTGAAGCTTTCTTT	CASSHRDTNTEAFF
.	TRBV6-1	TRBJ2-7	.	TGTGCCAGCTCCCGAAACACAGGCCTTCAGGACGAGCAGTACTTC	CASSRNTGLQDEQYF
.	TRBV23-1	TRBJ2-1	TRBD2	TGCGCCAGCAGTAGGACTAGCCGGAATGAGCAGTTCTTC	CASSRTSRNEQFF
.	TRBV7-2	TRBJ2-7	.	TGTGCCAGCAGCTTTGGTGGGCTGCGGGACGAGCAGTACTTC	CASSFGGLRDEQYF
.	TRBV18	TRBJ1-1	TRBD1	TGTGCCAGCTCATCGGTACATCATTTTCCGGGACAGGGTCGTCGAAACACTGAAGCTTTCTTT	CASSSVHHFPGQGRRNTEAFF
.	TRBV11-3	TRBJ2-2	TRBD1	TGTGCCAGCAGCTACCGGGGACAGGGGACCGGGGAGCTGTTTTTT	CASSYRGQGTGELFF
.	TRBV5-1	TRBJ2-3	TRBD2	TGCGCCAGCACATCTCAGCGGGGGAGCACAGATACGCAGTATTTT	CASTSQRGSTDTQYF
.	TRBV27	TRBJ1-2	.	TGTGCCAGCAGTTTAGGTTCCGGTGGCTACACCTTC	CASSLGSGGYTF
.	TRBV30	TRBJ1-1	.	TGTGCCTGGAGTGGACTGACCATGAACACTGAAGCTTTCTTT	CAWSGLTMNTEAFF
.	TRBV10-3	TRBJ2-7	.	TGTGCCACCGGGGACACCTACGAGCAGTACTTC	CATGDTYEQYF
.	TRBV4-1	TRBJ2-7	.	TGCGCCAGCAGCCCCTCCGACGGGAATTACGAGCAGTACTTC	CASSPSDGNYEQYF
.	TRBV28	TRBJ1-1	TRBD1	TGTGCCAGCAGTTCTTGGACAGGTATGATGAACACTGAAGCTTTCTTT	CASSSWTGMMNTEAFF
once	TRBV7-9	TRBJ2-2	TRBD2	TGTGCCAGCAGCGACAGCGGGACGGGCACCGGGGAGCTGTTTTTT	CASSDSGTGTGELFF
.	TRBV11-3	TRBJ2-3	TRBD1	TGTGCCAGCATCCCCGGGACAGAGACTAGCACAGATACGCAGTATTTT	CASIPGTETSTDTQYF
once	TRBV6-5	TRBJ1-1	.	TGTGCCAGCAGTTCCGAACCTGGTCGGACTGAAGCTTTCTTT	CASSSEPGRTEAFF
few	TRBV5-1	TRBJ1-4	TRBD1	TGCGCCAGCAGCTTCCGGGACAGGGATGAAAAACTGTTTTTT	CASSFRDRDEKLFF
.	TRBV28	TRBJ2-7	TRBD2	TGTGCCAGCAGTCCGAGCGGGAGCACCTACGAGCAGTACTTC	CASSPSGSTYEQYF
.	TRBV2	TRBJ1-4	TRBD1	TGTGCCAGCAGTGGTGAGGGACAGCGCGGCGAAAAACTGTTTTTT	CASSGEGQRGEKLFF
once	TRBV11-2	TRBJ2-1	TRBD2	TGTGCCAGCAGCTTTTCTAGCGGGCCGCCATACAATGAGCAGTTCTTC	CASSFSSGPPYNEQFF
.	TRBV10-3	TRBJ2-1	.	TGTGCCTCCCGATTTTACGGCAATGAGCAGTTCTTC	CASRFYGNEQFF
once	TRBV19	TRBJ1-5	TRBD1	TGTGCCAGTAGTATAGTAGGGGGCAGTAGCAATCAGCCCCAGCATTTT	CASSIVGGSSNQPQHF
.	TRBV15	TRBJ2-3	TRBD1	TGTGCCACCAGCAGTGCCGAAGGGGGCGCCCCAGATACGCAGTATTTT	CATSSAEGGAPDTQYF
.	TRBV14	TRBJ2-3	.	TGTGCCAGCAGCGCAACAGGGACAGATACGCAGTATTTT	CASSATGTDTQYF
.	TRBV2	TRBJ2-5	TRBD2	TGTGCCAGCAGTGATTCAGCGGGAGTAGGAGAGACCCAGTACTTC	CASSDSAGVGETQYF
.	TRBV5-6	TRBJ2-7	.	TGTGCCAGCAGGAAGGACGGGAGCTCCTACGAGCAGTACTTC	CASRKDGSSYEQYF
.	TRBV18	TRBJ2-3	TRBD1	TGTGCCAGCTCACGGGGACAGGGAAGTGCAGATACGCAGTATTTT	CASSRGQGSADTQYF
.	TRBV4-2	TRBJ2-1	TRBD1	TGTGCCAGCAGCCAAGGGGGGACAGGCAGCTACAATGAGCAGTTCTTC	CASSQGGTGSYNEQFF
.	TRBV19	TRBJ1-5	.	TGTGCCAGTAGTATAGATACAGGGACGGGGCAGCCCCAGCATTTT	CASSIDTGTGQPQHF
.	TRBV29-1	TRBJ2-1	TRBD2	TGCAGCGTCAAAGCGGGAGGAGTCTACAATGAGCAGTTCTTC	CSVKAGGVYNEQFF
.	TRBV6-1	TRBJ2-5	.	TGTGCCAGCAGTGAGACTAAGACCCAGTACTTC	CASSETKTQYF
.	TRBV29-1	TRBJ1-1	.	TGCAGCGTTGTCTCGGGGAGGCAAACTGAAGCTTTCTTT	CSVVSGRQTEAFF
.	TRBV6-5	TRBJ2-7	TRBD1	TGTGCCAGCAGAGAGACAGGGAAGTACGAGCAGTACTTC	CASRETGKYEQYF
.	TRBV5-1	TRBJ2-3	.	TGCGCCAGCAGCTTGGCCCGGGAAGCAGATACGCAGTATTTT	CASSLAREADTQYF
.	TRBV10-1	TRBJ2-5	.	TGCGCCAGCAGTGAAGGTGGTAAGGACTACCTCCGGGAGACCCAGTACTTC	CASSEGGKDYLRETQYF
.	TRBV30	TRBJ2-3	.	TGTGCCTGGGTGAGCGGCACAGATACGCAGTATTTT	CAWVSGTDTQYF